The 25 T cell receptor beta chains reported below all come from one sample, sequenced in a study of vaccination effects on CD4 cells after COVID-19. TCRdb's copy holds only in-frame clones and misses some; the assay was immunoSEQ multiplex PCR. Among tens of thousands of clones listed, about 62% were seen once. For these receptors, no antigen is known. Researchers isolated CD4+ T cells once 9 to 11 days of culture had elapsed. Participants were vaccinated with two doses of either the BNT162b2 or mRNA-1273 vaccine. The sequenced sample was CD4+ T cells from PBMCs cultured without peptide, obtained after COVID-19 vaccination. The receptors were gathered from a human donor who received a COVID-19 vaccine.

There are a few counts of this clone. V usage is TRBV5-1 and J usage is TRBJ2-3; D is perhaps TRBD2 (6 bases). The CDR3 sequence is 15 residues long. Germline assignment: CDR1 SGHRS and CDR2 YFSETQ. V was cut by 0 bases and J by 3 bases, with 11 bases left in between. In DNA, the CDR3 is TGCGCCAGCAGCTTGGGCGGGGTAGGGACAGATACGCAGTATTTT. This codes for CASSLGGVGTDTQYF.

This chain links TRBV2 with TRBJ2-3; either TRBD1 or TRBD2 may fit D (5 bases each). CDR1 SNHLY and CDR2 FYNNEI come from the germline V gene. The CDR3 is made up of 12 amino acids. The V and J ends lost 10 bases and 2 bases respectively, with 10 bases between them. The CDR3 reads CANRRLTDTQYF. The CDR3 nucleotides read TGTGCCAACAGGAGGCTCACAGATACGCAGTATTTT.

The rearrangement links TRBV3-1 (or the pseudogene TRBV3-2) to TRBJ2-7; D could derive from TRBD1 or TRBD2 (6 bases each). Germline-derived CDR1 and CDR2 are LGHDT and YNNKEL (reference sequence). With 0 bases removed from V and 6 bases from J, the gap between germline ends came to 21 bases. CDR3 length equals 17 residues. The CDR3 sequence is CASSQDLRVRGAGEQYF. In DNA, the CDR3 is TGTGCCAGCAGCCAAGATCTCCGGGTGAGGGGGGCTGGCGAGCAGTACTTC.

This clone was observed a few times. The CDR3 nucleotides read TGTGCCAGCAGCCATGATAGGACAGGGGGCAAGGGTCAGCCCCAGCATTTT. This sequence encodes CASSHDRTGGKGQPQHF. The V call is TRBV3-1 (or the pseudogene TRBV3-2), the J call TRBJ1-5, with 11 positions matching TRBD1. The ends lost 3 bases at V and 6 bases at J; junction bases unmatched: 10. This CDR3 comprises 17 residues. Germline V CDR1 and CDR2: LGHDT, YNNKEL (reference sequence).

CDR3 residues: CATRPSWLLQNEQFF. The CDR3, as DNA: TGTGCCACCCGACCTAGTTGGCTACTACAGAATGAGCAGTTCTTC. This chain uses TRBV19 with TRBJ2-1; D unclear. The CDR3 loop spans 15 amino acids. The germline CDR1 and CDR2 sequences are LNHDA and SQIVND (reference sequence). Between the trimmed V and J ends, which lost 10 bases and 7 bases, there was a span of 23 bases.

This clone was observed a few times. This sequence joins TRBV27 and TRBJ1-6; TRBD1 aligns across 8 bases. This CDR3 contains 14 residues. V shed 2 bases and J 8 bases; nucleotides not matched to a gene: 2. Germline V gene lookup returns CDR1 MNHEY and CDR2 SMNVEV (reference sequence). CDR3 in DNA: TGTGCCAGCAGTTTAGACAGGGGATATTCACCCCTCCACTTT. This gives the protein CASSLDRGYSPLHF.

The V call is TRBV5-1, the J call TRBJ2-1; 8 bases are shared with TRBD2. Germline CDR1 and CDR2: SGHRS and YFSETQ. CDR3 length: 15 residues. The trim removed 3 bases at V and 5 bases at J, leaving 7 bases unmatched. This CDR3 is CASSWTSSGDNEQFF. The CDR3 nucleotides are TGCGCCAGCAGCTGGACTAGCTCGGGGGACAATGAGCAGTTCTTC.

V and J are TRBV5-1 and TRBJ2-3, with a weak D call TRBD1 (5 bases). Trimming cost V 2 bases and J 7 bases, with 11 bases left between them. Germline V gene data show CDR1 as SGHRS and CDR2 as YFSETQ. This CDR3 comprises 13 residues. The CDR3 here is CASSFGQPNTQYF. CDR3 nucleotides: TGCGCCAGCAGCTTCGGACAACCGAATACGCAGTATTTT.

This chain links TRBV29-1 with TRBJ2-1; 8 positions agree with TRBD2. The ends lost 5 bases at V and 6 bases at J; junction bases unmatched: 12. The CDR3 length is 15 residues. Germline V gene lookup returns CDR1 SQVTM and CDR2 ANQGSEA. CDR3 region: CSVRGREGEFNEQFF. The CDR3 bases are TGCAGCGTTCGGGGACGGGAGGGCGAGTTCAATGAGCAGTTCTTC.

This clone was observed a handful of times. J is TRBJ2-7 and V is TRBV2; unclear D gene. V dropped 4 bases and J dropped 4 bases, with 8 bases sitting between them. There are 12 residues in the CDR3. Germline-derived CDR1 and CDR2 are SNHLY and FYNNEI. In nucleotides, the CDR3 is TGTGCCAGCAGTGCCAGTCTTTACGAGCAGTACTTC. Its translation is CASSASLYEQYF.

The chain combines TRBV6-1 with TRBJ1-2; D not resolved. The CDR3 contains 15 residues. V lost 3 bases to trimming and J lost 2 bases, with 13 bases between them. Germline lookup yields CDR1 MNHNS and CDR2 SASEGT. The CDR3 region is CASSETIGMNYGYTF. The DNA of the CDR3 is TGTGCCAGCAGTGAGACTATCGGGATGAACTATGGCTACACCTTC.

The V gene is TRBV19, the J gene TRBJ2-5; perhaps D is TRBD1 or TRBD2 (5 bases each). CDR3 length equals 13 residues. Germline V gives CDR1 LNHDA, CDR2 SQIVND (reference sequence). Trimming pared 5 bases from V and 7 bases from J, leaving 14 bases between. CDR3 loop: CASSSGTFGTQYF. In nucleotides, the CDR3 is TGTGCCAGTAGTTCCGGGACCTTTGGGACCCAGTACTTC.

V gene TRBV7-8 combines with J gene TRBJ1-4, with a possible D match to TRBD1 (6 bases). V was trimmed by 5 bases and J by 5 bases, leaving 15 bases between them. Germline V gives CDR1 SGHVS, CDR2 FQNEAQ. The CDR3 contains 15 residues. For the CDR3, the DNA is TGTGCCAGCAGCAAAACCCAGGGGAGAAATGAAAAACTGTTTTTT. Translating it yields CASSKTQGRNEKLFF.

This clone came up a few times. The genes are TRBV18 and TRBJ2-3; D is undetermined. V was trimmed by 3 bases and J by 5 bases, leaving 6 bases between them. CDR1 KGHSH and CDR2 LQKENI come from the germline V gene. The CDR3 spans 12 residues. The CDR3, as DNA: TGTGCCAGCTCACCGTTCTTAGATACGCAGTATTTT. This translates into CASSPFLDTQYF.

The chain recombines TRBV7-2 with TRBJ2-1; a weak D match, TRBD2 (7 bases). Germline CDR1 reads SGHTA; CDR2 reads FQGNSA. With 3 bases removed from V and 9 bases from J, the gap between germline ends came to 12 bases. This CDR3 spans 13 amino acids. DNA for the CDR3: TGTGCCAGCAGCTTTGGGGGAGGGGGTGAGCAGTTCTTC. This codes for CASSFGGGGEQFF.

This sequence joins TRBV4-1 and TRBJ2-3, with unresolved D. Germline V gene lookup returns CDR1 MGHRA and CDR2 YSYEKL. The CDR3 length is 15 residues. The V end lost 4 bases, the J end lost 2 bases, and 13 bases lay between the germline ends. CDR3 nucleotide sequence: TGCGCCAGCAGCCTCGGCCCGGACCCCACAGATACGCAGTATTTT. Translating it yields CASSLGPDPTDTQYF.

The CDR3 DNA sequence: TGTGCCAGCAGGGCAGAGGGGGCCAGCTCTGGAAACACCATATATTTT. It yields the protein CASRAEGASSGNTIYF. The V call is TRBV3-1 (or the pseudogene TRBV3-2), the J call TRBJ1-3; 7 bases agree with TRBD1. Germline CDR1 LGHDT, CDR2 YNNKEL (reference sequence). The CDR3 extends over 16 amino acids. The trim removed 6 bases at V and 0 bases at J, leaving 8 bases unmatched.

The chain combines TRBV19 with TRBJ2-7; D not resolved. The germline V and J ends were trimmed by 9 bases and 0 bases, with 21 bases remaining between them. The CDR3 is 16 residues long. From germline, CDR1 is LNHDA and CDR2 SQIVND (reference sequence). The CDR3: CASVWTGPISSYEQYF. The CDR3 DNA sequence: TGTGCCAGCGTTTGGACGGGCCCTATTAGCTCCTACGAGCAGTACTTC.

This clone was seen a handful of times. The chain links TRBV5-4 to TRBJ2-3; 9 bases map to TRBD1. The CDR3 is 14 residues long. With 4 bases clipped from V and 4 bases from J, the junction kept 4 bases outside the gene matches. Germline V gene lookup returns CDR1 SGHNT and CDR2 YYREEE (reference sequence). CDR3 bases: TGTGCCAGCAGCGACACAGGGGGCCCAGATACGCAGTATTTT. It specifies CASSDTGGPDTQYF. The full variable domain, completed using reference TRBV5-4 and TRBJ2-3, is ETGVTQSPTHLIKTRGQQVTLRCSSQSGHNTVSWYQQALGQGPQFIFQYYREEENGRGNFPPRFSGLQFPNYSSELNVNALELDDSALYLCASSDTGGPDTQYFGPGTRLTVL.

A single count supports this clone. V is TRBV29-1 and J is TRBJ1-5; D possibly corresponds to TRBD1 (5 bases). Germline V lookup: CDR1 SQVTM, CDR2 ANQGSEA. Trimming took off 5 bases at V and 0 bases at J, with 11 bases between the two ends. This CDR3 region has 14 residues. Here the CDR3 reads CSVSDSNSNQPQHF. DNA of the CDR3: TGCAGCGTTTCCGACAGTAATAGCAATCAGCCCCAGCATTTT.

The V call is TRBV5-1, the J call TRBJ2-5; TRBD2 might be the D (6 bases). This CDR3 contains 15 residues. V was trimmed by 1 base and J by 2 bases, leaving 12 bases between them. The V gene's germline CDR1 is SGHRS and CDR2 YFSETQ. The CDR3 protein is CASSLTGLGQETQYF. In DNA form, the CDR3 reads TGCGCCAGCAGCTTGACGGGACTGGGACAAGAGACCCAGTACTTC.

The rearrangement joins TRBV7-8 to TRBJ1-1, with D perhaps matching TRBD1 (6 bases). The CDR3 spans 14 residues. V was shortened by 1 base and J by 1 base, with 7 bases between the two germline ends. The V gene's germline CDR1 is SGHVS and CDR2 FQNEAQ. This chain's CDR3 is CASSLGTANTEAFF. The CDR3 nucleotides read TGTGCCAGCAGCTTAGGGACAGCGAACACTGAAGCTTTCTTT.

As concerns this clone: Other DNA sequences in this sample translate to the same CDR3. The rearrangement links TRBV30 to TRBJ2-5; D unresolved. The CDR3 length is 13 residues. V lost 0 bases to trimming and J lost 5 bases, with 10 bases between them. Germline CDR1 is GTSNPN and CDR2 is SVGIG (reference sequence). The CDR3: CAWSVRLRETQYF. The CDR3 DNA reads as TGTGCCTGGAGTGTAAGGCTTCGCGAGACCCAGTACTTC. The full variable domain, completed using reference TRBV30 and TRBJ2-5, is SQTIHQWPATLVQPVGSPLSLECTVEGTSNPNLYWYRQAAGRGLQLLFYSVGIGQISSEVPQNLSASRPQDRQFILSSKKLLLSDSGFYLCAWSVRLRETQYFGPGTRLLVL.

V and J are TRBV5-6 and TRBJ2-2; 7 positions agree with TRBD2. Germline V gene data show CDR1 as SGHDT and CDR2 as YYEEEE. The CDR3 is made up of 15 amino acids. The trim removed 5 bases at V and 4 bases at J, leaving 8 bases unmatched. The CDR3 sequence: CASRKSGTVTGELFF. The CDR3 DNA is TGTGCCAGCAGGAAGAGCGGGACTGTCACCGGGGAGCTGTTTTTT.

This clone was seen just once. This specimen includes other DNA sequences encoding the same CDR3. This chain links TRBV7-9 with TRBJ1-6; D gene uncertain. This CDR3 comprises 16 residues. The V gene lost 5 bases and the J gene lost 3 bases, with 14 bases spanning the gap. Per germline, CDR1 SEHNR and CDR2 FQNEAQ (reference sequence). CDR3 sequence (DNA): TGTGCCAGCAGCCGAGGACGGACGAACTATAATTCACCCCTCCACTTT. Translated: CASSRGRTNYNSPLHF.